The clone carrying this T cell receptor beta chain was seen a few times. Antigen: not known. This sample was included in a study of T-cell reconstitution after alpha-beta-depleted transplantation in children. Overall study findings and caveats: The origin of high day-60 TCRbeta diversity in some patients lay in surviving recipient T cells and thymic progenitors. Expanded graft clones, several hundred of them, were reportedly the source of alpha-beta T cells about two months after transplant. Newly produced T cells mostly provided counts and TCRbeta diversity after one year, as hyperexpanded clones declined.

Germline lookup yields CDR1 ENHRY and CDR2 SYGVKD. The CDR3 has 12 amino acids. V lost 7 bases and J lost 7, with 8 bases in between. As it was prepared, the TCRbeta library received unique molecular identifiers. One entry per CDR3 protein results from TCRdb running MiXCR on the PCR reads. The table lists approximately 400,000 distinct CDR3 sequences, about 16% of them singletons, with just under 30% in the top ten. This specimen consisted of PBMCs, mostly from graft donor cells, obtained 360 days after TCRalphabeta/CD19-depleted stem cell transplant. The genes are TRBV10-3 and TRBJ1-6, with D possibly TRBD1 on 5 matching bases. This receptor was obtained from a boy less than two years old who had a stem cell transplant for Wiskott-Aldrich syndrome, so the T cells may come from the graft donor. In nucleotides, the CDR3 is TGTGCCATCAAACAGGAAAATTCACCCCTCCACTTT. Amino acids: CAIKQENSPLHF.